The clone carrying this T cell receptor beta chain has more than one count but fewer than ten. Its matching antigen is unknown. This sample stems from a study of beta chain features in type 1 diabetes. Expressed TCRB transcripts were sequenced because the entire RNA isolate underwent reverse transcription. Reads from naive, central memory and regulatory T cell samples averaged roughly 3.8 million. Method: immunoSEQ multiplex PCR; TCRdb's copy keeps in-frame clones and lacks some. The sample contains fewer than 650,000 clones, about 16% of which appear only once. V gave up 1 base and J gave up 7 bases, with 10 bases separating them. CDR3 length equals 12 residues. Germline lookup yields CDR1 SQVTM and CDR2 ANQGSEA. Purity of each sorted population was above 95%. Study-wide findings and caveats: Among patients with Type 1 diabetes, TCRB CDR3s were moderately but significantly shorter in every one of the four CD4+ subsets. The study found fewer insertions and more deletions at VDJ junctions in type 1 diabetes patients.

The receptor's source is a man aged 18-30 years in good health. Material: naive CD4+ T cells from blood. V gene TRBV29-1 combines with J gene TRBJ2-5, with D hard to call. CDR3 sequence (DNA): TGCAGCGTTGAAGGGGTGAGAGCGACCCAGTACTTC. Translating gives CSVEGVRATQYF.